Following are 28 T cell receptor beta chains from one sample sequenced in a study of technical replicates of blood from a handful of donors. Sequenced by immunoSEQ multiplex PCR; TCRdb stores in-frame clones only, minus some. The sample has roughly 100,000 clones; less than 96% are singletons. The sample was T cells isolated from PBMCs. Receptor source: a human donor in good health.

This clone is a singleton in its sample. The V gene is TRBV7-9, the J gene TRBJ2-1; TRBD2 is a possible D gene (6 bases). Between the trimmed V and J ends, which lost 2 bases and 13 bases, there was a span of 12 bases. This CDR3 spans 12 amino acids. Germline loops: CDR1 SEHNR, CDR2 FQNEAQ (reference sequence). This CDR3 reads CASSLTGGRQFF. In nucleotides, the CDR3 is TGTGCCAGCAGCTTAACCGGAGGGAGACAGTTCTTC. The whole variable domain, filled in from reference TRBV7-9 and TRBJ2-1, reads DTGVSQNPRHKITKRGQNVTFRCDPISEHNRLYWYRQTLGQGPEFLTYFQNEAQLEKSRLLSDRFSAERPKGSFSTLEIQRTEQGDSAMYLCASSLTGGRQFFGPGTRLTVL.

The DNA of the CDR3 is TGTGCCAGCAGCGCCCGGACAGGATATGGCTACACCTTC. This encodes CASSARTGYGYTF. The genes are TRBV9 and TRBJ1-2; 7 nucleotides agree with TRBD1. Germline V CDR1 and CDR2: SGDLS, YYNGEE. V gave up 3 bases and J gave up 5 bases; unmatched junction bases: 4. CDR3 length: 13 amino acids.

This clone was seen a single time. This chain uses TRBV7-3 with TRBJ2-1, with 8 nucleotides matching TRBD2. This CDR3 region has 15 residues. Per the germline V gene, CDR1 is SGHTA and CDR2 is FQGTGA. After removal of 2 bases from V and 8 bases from J, the junction contained 8 bases not matched to a gene. The CDR3: CASSLLAGGGDEQFF. CDR3 nucleotides: TGTGCCAGCAGCTTACTGGCGGGAGGAGGAGATGAGCAGTTCTTC.

The rearrangement joins TRBV10-3 to TRBJ2-1; D call uncertain. Trimming cost V 3 bases and J 10 bases, with 7 bases left between them. The CDR3 consists of 11 residues. In germline, CDR1 is ENHRY, CDR2 SYGVKD. CDR3 amino acids: CAISDSWEQFF. As DNA, the CDR3 is TGTGCCATCAGTGATAGTTGGGAGCAGTTCTTC.

The chain recombines TRBV6-5 with TRBJ2-1, with 10 nucleotides matching TRBD1. This CDR3 is built from 15 residues. Germline V gene sequence: CDR1 MNHEY, CDR2 SVGAGI. The V segment lost 2 bases and the J segment 9 bases; nucleotides outside the gene matches: 7. CDR3 loop: CASSYRDRGLGEQFF. The CDR3 DNA follows: TGTGCCAGCAGTTACAGAGACAGGGGGCTCGGTGAGCAGTTCTTC.

This clone was picked up one time. The chain joins TRBV9 to TRBJ2-5, with D perhaps matching TRBD2 (6 bases). Trimming removed 8 bases at V and 1 base at J, with 9 bases between. From germline, CDR1 is SGDLS and CDR2 YYNGEE. The CDR3 has 12 residues. CDR3 sequence reads: CASGDFQETQYF. In nucleotides, the CDR3 is TGTGCCAGTGGGGACTTCCAAGAGACCCAGTACTTC.

The V and J genes are TRBV27 and TRBJ2-7, with 8 bases that match TRBD1. The length of the CDR3 is 17 residues. The germline V gene encodes CDR1 MNHEY and CDR2 SMNVEV (reference sequence). The V and J ends lost 7 bases and 2 bases, in that order; junction bases with no gene match: 16. CDR3 bases: TGTGCCAGCACTAGCCAAACAGGACAGGGAGGCGCCTACGAGCAGTACTTC. Its translation is CASTSQTGQGGAYEQYF.

The chain has TRBV7-9 and TRBJ1-1, with D perhaps matching TRBD1 (6 bases). The CDR3 loop spans 13 amino acids. Deletions cut 5 bases from V and 11 bases from J, with 18 bases between. Germline CDR1 SEHNR, CDR2 FQNEAQ (reference sequence). The CDR3 region is CASSLQGSTDAFF. The CDR3 DNA reads as TGTGCCAGCAGCCTACAGGGCTCCACGGACGCTTTCTTT.

V gene TRBV6-6 combines with J gene TRBJ1-5; D gene uncertain. There are 14 residues in the CDR3. Trimming stripped 0 bases from V and 9 bases from J, with 12 bases between. Looked up from germline, CDR1 is MNHNY and CDR2 is SVGAGI (reference sequence). The CDR3: CASSYSREVTPQHF. Here the CDR3 DNA reads TGTGCCAGCAGTTACTCGAGAGAAGTAACGCCCCAGCATTTT.

V gene TRBV5-6 combines with J gene TRBJ1-2, with TRBD1 as a possible D gene (5 bases). Deletions cut 0 bases from V and 5 bases from J, with 5 bases between. CDR1 is SGHDT and CDR2 is YYEEEE in the germline V gene. This CDR3 spans 12 amino acids. The CDR3 DNA reads TGTGCCAGCAGCTTGGGACAGTATGGCTACACCTTC. It yields the protein CASSLGQYGYTF.

The chain joins TRBV28 to TRBJ2-1; 10 nucleotides agree with TRBD2. Per germline, CDR1 MDHEN and CDR2 SYDVKM. CDR3 length: 17 amino acids. Losses at the gene ends were 1 base for V and 7 bases for J; bases not matched to a gene: 10. CDR3 DNA sequence: TGTGCCAGCAGTTTATCCACTCTAGCGGGAGTAAGAAATGAGCAGTTCTTC. This gives the protein CASSLSTLAGVRNEQFF.

The chain couples TRBV15 to TRBJ1-6, with TRBD1 matching 7 bases. The CDR3 runs to 15 residues. V lost 2 bases to trimming and J lost 7 bases; unmatched junction nucleotides: 5. CDR1 and CDR2 from the germline V gene are LNHNV and YYDKDF (reference sequence). The CDR3 region is CATSRSGQHNSPLHF. The CDR3 DNA is TGTGCCACCAGCAGATCGGGACAGCACAATTCACCCCTCCACTTT. Looking up the rest from reference TRBV15 and TRBJ1-6 gives the full variable domain: DAMVIQNPRYQVTQFGKPVTLSCSQTLNHNVMYWYQQKSSQAPKLLFHYYDKDFNNEADTPDNFQSRRPNTSFCFLDIRSPGLGDTAMYLCATSRSGQHNSPLHFGNGTRLTVT.

CDR3 in amino acids: CASSLARGQPYGYTF. In nucleotides, the CDR3 is TGCGCCAGCAGCTTGGCCAGGGGACAGCCCTATGGCTACACCTTC. The chain carries TRBV5-1 and TRBJ1-2, with 7 bases fitting TRBD1. V shed 0 bases, J shed 4 bases, and the junction held 6 bases outside the gene matches. CDR1 is SGHRS and CDR2 is YFSETQ in the germline V gene. This CDR3 region has 15 residues.

CDR3 bases: TGTGCCAGCAGTGGAGTGCTAGCGGGAGTTAATGAGCAGTTCTTC. It translates to CASSGVLAGVNEQFF. The chain combines TRBV2 with TRBJ2-1, with TRBD2 matching over 10 bases. CDR1 is SNHLY, CDR2 FYNNEI, per germline. Trimming took 4 bases from V and 7 from J; bases not matched to a gene: 7. The CDR3 covers 15 residues. The variable domain in full, completed from reference TRBV2 and TRBJ2-1, reads EPEVTQTPSHQVTQMGQEVILRCVPISNHLYFYWYRQILGQKVEFLVSFYNNEISEKSEIFDDQFSVERPDGSNFTLKIRSTKLEDSAMYFCASSGVLAGVNEQFFGPGTRLTVL.

The chain is built from TRBV7-8 and TRBJ2-6, with D unresolved. The CDR3 runs to 15 residues. The V gene's germline CDR1 is SGHVS and CDR2 FQNEAQ. Trimming cost V 0 bases and J 0 bases, with 3 bases left between them. The CDR3 region is CASSLAHSGANVLTF. In DNA, the CDR3 is TGTGCCAGCAGCTTAGCACACTCTGGGGCCAACGTCCTGACTTTC.

The chain is built from TRBV19 and TRBJ2-3, with 10 bases that match TRBD1. J gave up 1 base and V 4 bases, and 11 bases lay outside the gene matches. CDR3 size: 18 residues. Germline V gene sequence: CDR1 LNHDA, CDR2 SQIVND (reference sequence). CDR3 DNA sequence: TGTGCCAGTAGTACCAGGGGAGGGACAGGGGTGCGCACAGATACGCAGTATTTT. Translation: CASSTRGGTGVRTDTQYF.

The rearrangement links TRBV9 to TRBJ2-1, with D uncertain. The V end was cut by 3 bases, the J end by 9 bases, with 10 bases between. This CDR3 has 12 residues. CDR1 is SGDLS and CDR2 is YYNGEE in the germline V gene. The CDR3 loop reads CASSELNGEQFF. In DNA form, the CDR3 reads TGTGCCAGCAGCGAATTAAACGGTGAGCAGTTCTTC.

The chain links TRBV27 to TRBJ2-1; 8 positions agree with TRBD2. The CDR3 consists of 14 residues. The J segment lost 6 bases and the V segment lost 7 bases, leaving 8 bases of the junction unmatched. The germline CDR1 and CDR2 sequences are MNHEY and SMNVEV (reference sequence). CDR3 residues: CASTQREKGNEQFF. The CDR3 nucleotides read TGTGCCAGCACCCAGCGGGAGAAGGGCAATGAGCAGTTCTTC.

The chain carries TRBV5-4 and TRBJ1-5, with 8 positions matching TRBD1. The V gene's germline CDR1 is SGHNT and CDR2 YYREEE (reference sequence). Germline trimming cut 0 bases from V and 7 bases from J; bases unmatched to any gene: 9. The CDR3 totals 16 residues. CDR3 loop: CASSLGGQVKGQPQHF. CDR3 nucleotides: TGTGCCAGCAGCTTGGGGGGACAGGTAAAGGGACAGCCCCAGCATTTT.

J is TRBJ2-7 and V is TRBV10-2; D remains unclear. Trimming removed 3 bases from V and 0 bases from J, with 6 bases in between. The germline V gene encodes CDR1 WSHSY and CDR2 SAAADI. This CDR3 comprises 13 residues. The CDR3: CASSDTASYEQYF. The CDR3 DNA follows: TGCGCCAGCAGTGATACAGCCTCCTACGAGCAGTACTTC.

The chain is built from TRBV6-5 and TRBJ2-7; 9 nucleotides line up with TRBD1. Trimming removed 6 bases from V and 0 bases from J; junction bases left unmatched: 3. Germline lookup yields CDR1 MNHEY and CDR2 SVGAGI. The CDR3 runs to 14 residues. The CDR3 DNA sequence: TGTGCCAGCAGAGGGACAGGGCTCTCCTACGAGCAGTACTTC. Translated: CASRGTGLSYEQYF.

The V gene is TRBV7-2, the J gene TRBJ2-1, with D hard to call. V was cut by 3 bases and J by 3 bases, with 9 bases left in between. This CDR3 comprises 14 residues. CDR1 and CDR2 (germline): SGHTA, FQGNSA. CDR3 sequence: CASSLGRIYNEQFF. As DNA, the CDR3 is TGTGCCAGCAGCTTGGGCAGAATCTACAATGAGCAGTTCTTC. Full variable domain (outside the CDR3, taken from reference TRBV7-2 and TRBJ2-1): GAGVSQSPSNKVTEKGKDVELRCDPISGHTALYWYRQSLGQGLEFLIYFQGNSAPDKSGLPSDRFSAERTGGSVSTLTIQRTQQEDSAVYLCASSLGRIYNEQFFGPGTRLTVL.

This clone has just one count. The chain links TRBV9 to TRBJ2-7, with D uncertain. Germline assignment: CDR1 SGDLS and CDR2 YYNGEE. The CDR3 is 15 amino acids. V lost 1 base, J lost 2 bases, and 13 bases lay in between. The CDR3 reads CASSVSAGVAYEQYF. In nucleotides, the CDR3 is TGTGCCAGCAGCGTATCCGCCGGTGTGGCCTACGAGCAGTACTTC.

The rearrangement joins TRBV5-4 to TRBJ1-2; perhaps TRBD1 as D (6 bases). The CDR3 has 16 residues. CDR1 is SGHNT, CDR2 YYREEE, per germline (reference sequence). V was clipped by 0 bases and J by 5 bases, with 17 bases between them. As DNA, the CDR3 is TGTGCCAGCAGCTTGGTCGCAGGGGCCAAGTGGTATGGCTACACCTTC. Translating it yields CASSLVAGAKWYGYTF.

The chain couples TRBV4-2 to TRBJ1-1; 7 bases are a match to TRBD1. Germline V gives CDR1 LGHNA, CDR2 YNFKEQ. V lost 1 base, J lost 2 bases, and 16 bases stayed unmatched. This CDR3 has 19 amino acids. DNA for the CDR3: TGTGCCAGCAGCCAAGTAATTTGGGTAGACAGGGAAAGAAACACTGAAGCTTTCTTT. This translates into CASSQVIWVDRERNTEAFF.

The chain is built from TRBV30 and TRBJ2-7, with a weak D call TRBD2 (5 bases). Germline CDR1 GTSNPN, CDR2 SVGIG (reference sequence). Trimming cost V 7 bases and J 0 bases, with 13 bases left between them. The CDR3 runs to 13 residues. This CDR3 reads CAFSRDSSYEQYF. DNA for the CDR3: TGTGCCTTTTCCCGGGATAGCTCCTACGAGCAGTACTTC.

In this sample, this clone turned up once. The chain recombines TRBV19 with TRBJ1-3, with D perhaps TRBD1 (6 bases). V was trimmed by 10 bases and J by 4 bases, leaving 14 bases between them. The CDR3 is made up of 13 amino acids. Germline-derived CDR1 and CDR2 are LNHDA and SQIVND (reference sequence). CDR3 residues: CATKDRLGNTIYF. In DNA, the CDR3 is TGTGCCACCAAGGACAGACTCGGAAACACCATATATTTT.

The V call is TRBV9, the J call TRBJ2-5; TRBD1 agrees at 8 bases. After removal of 0 bases from V and 5 bases from J, the junction contained 9 bases not matched to a gene. The CDR3 extends over 16 amino acids. Germline CDR1 reads SGDLS; CDR2 reads YYNGEE. CDR3 in amino acids: CASSVESDRELETQYF. Here the CDR3 DNA reads TGTGCCAGCAGCGTAGAATCGGACAGGGAGTTGGAGACCCAGTACTTC.